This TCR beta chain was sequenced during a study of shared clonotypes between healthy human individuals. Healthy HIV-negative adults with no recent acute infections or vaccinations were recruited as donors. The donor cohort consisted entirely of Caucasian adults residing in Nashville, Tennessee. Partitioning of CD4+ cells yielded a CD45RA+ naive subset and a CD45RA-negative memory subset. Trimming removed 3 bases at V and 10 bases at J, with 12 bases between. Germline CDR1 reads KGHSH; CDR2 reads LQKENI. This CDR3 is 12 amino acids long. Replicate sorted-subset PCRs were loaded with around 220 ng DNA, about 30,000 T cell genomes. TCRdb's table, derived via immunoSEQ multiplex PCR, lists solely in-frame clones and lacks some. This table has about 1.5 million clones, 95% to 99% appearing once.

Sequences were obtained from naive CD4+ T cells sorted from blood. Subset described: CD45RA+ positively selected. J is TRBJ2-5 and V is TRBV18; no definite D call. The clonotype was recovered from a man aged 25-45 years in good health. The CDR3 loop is CASSPAANLQYF. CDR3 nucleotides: TGTGCCAGCTCACCCGCAGCCAACCTCCAGTACTTC. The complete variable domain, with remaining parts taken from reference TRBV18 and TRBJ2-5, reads NAGVMQNPRHLVRRRGQEARLRCSPMKGHSHVYWYRQLPEEGLKFMVYLQKENIIDESGMPKERFSAEFPKEGPSILRIQQVVRGDSAAYFCASSPAANLQYFGPGTRLLVL.